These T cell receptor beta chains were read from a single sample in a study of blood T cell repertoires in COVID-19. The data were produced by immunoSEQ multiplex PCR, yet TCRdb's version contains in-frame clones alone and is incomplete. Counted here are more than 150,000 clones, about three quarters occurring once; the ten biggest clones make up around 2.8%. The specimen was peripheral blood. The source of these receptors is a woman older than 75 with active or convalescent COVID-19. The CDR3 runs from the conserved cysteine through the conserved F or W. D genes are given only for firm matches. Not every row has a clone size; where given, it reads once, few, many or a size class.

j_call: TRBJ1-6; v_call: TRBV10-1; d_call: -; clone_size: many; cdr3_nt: TGCGCCAGCAGTGGAATAGTACAGAGTGCAGTGTCACCCCTCCACTTT; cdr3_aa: CASSGIVQSAVSPLHF
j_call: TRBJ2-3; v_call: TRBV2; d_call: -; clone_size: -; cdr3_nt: TGTGCCAGCAATGGACGCGGGTATGGGAATACGCAGTATTTT; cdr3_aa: CASNGRGYGNTQYF
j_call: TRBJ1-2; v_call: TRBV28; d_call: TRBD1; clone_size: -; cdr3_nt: TGTGCCAGCAGTTGGGACAGGGACTATGGCTACACCTTC; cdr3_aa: CASSWDRDYGYTF
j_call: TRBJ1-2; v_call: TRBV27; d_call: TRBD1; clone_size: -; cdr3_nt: TGTGCCAGCAGTTTGAGACAGGGAAGCGGCGGCTACACCTTC; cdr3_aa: CASSLRQGSGGYTF
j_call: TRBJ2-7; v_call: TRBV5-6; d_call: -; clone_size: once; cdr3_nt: TGTGCCAGCAGCTTGCCCCAGATCCGGGGGTTTCTGACCGCCTACGAGCAGTACTTC; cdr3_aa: CASSLPQIRGFLTAYEQYF
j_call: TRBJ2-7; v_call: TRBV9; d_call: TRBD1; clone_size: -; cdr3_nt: TGTGCCAGCAGCGTAGCGGGGACAGGGTTGGAGTACTTC; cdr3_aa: CASSVAGTGLEYF
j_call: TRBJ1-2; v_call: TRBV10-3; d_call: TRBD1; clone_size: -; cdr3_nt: TGTGCCATCAGTGGACAGGGGGCGAACTATGACTACACCTTC; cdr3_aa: CAISGQGANYDYTF
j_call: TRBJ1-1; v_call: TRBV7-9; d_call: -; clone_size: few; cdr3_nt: TGTGCCAGCAGCTTAGAGGCGGATTCGAACACTGAAGCTTTCTTT; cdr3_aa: CASSLEADSNTEAFF
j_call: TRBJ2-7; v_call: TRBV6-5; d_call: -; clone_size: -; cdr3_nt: TGTGCCAGCAGTTGGACAGAGAGTTCCTACGAGCAGTACTTC; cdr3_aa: CASSWTESSYEQYF
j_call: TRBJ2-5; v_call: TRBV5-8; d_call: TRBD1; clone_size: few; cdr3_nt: TGTGCCAGCAGCCACGACAGGGGATGGGAGACCCAGTACTTC; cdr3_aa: CASSHDRGWETQYF
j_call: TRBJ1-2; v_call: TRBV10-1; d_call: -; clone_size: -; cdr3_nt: TGCGCCAGCAGTAACAGTATGGGCCAGGATGGCTACACCTTC; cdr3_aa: CASSNSMGQDGYTF
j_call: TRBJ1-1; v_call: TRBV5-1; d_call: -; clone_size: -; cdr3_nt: TGCGCCAGCAGCGCACAGGTTACGAACACTGAAGCTTTCTTT; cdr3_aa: CASSAQVTNTEAFF
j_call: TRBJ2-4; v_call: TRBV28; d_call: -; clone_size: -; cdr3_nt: TGTGCCAGCAGTGTTAGGGGGAACATTCAGTACTTC; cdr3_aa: CASSVRGNIQYF
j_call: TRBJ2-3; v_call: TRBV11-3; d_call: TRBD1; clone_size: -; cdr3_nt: TGTGCCAGCAGCAAGGGACAGGGGTACACAGATACGCAGTATTTT; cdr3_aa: CASSKGQGYTDTQYF
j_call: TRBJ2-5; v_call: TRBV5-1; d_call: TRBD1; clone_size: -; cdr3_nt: TGCGCCAGCAGCGTGACCCCAGGGGGCTCGGAGACCCAGTACTTC; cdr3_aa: CASSVTPGGSETQYF
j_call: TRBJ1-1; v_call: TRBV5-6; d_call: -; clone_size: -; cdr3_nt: TGTGCCAGCAGCTTGGGACAGACGAACACTGAAGCTTTCTTT; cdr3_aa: CASSLGQTNTEAFF
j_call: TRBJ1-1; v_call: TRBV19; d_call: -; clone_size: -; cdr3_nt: TGTGCCAGTAGTCCAATAAACACCCAGGCCTTGAGGGACACTGAAGCTTTCTTT; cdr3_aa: CASSPINTQALRDTEAFF
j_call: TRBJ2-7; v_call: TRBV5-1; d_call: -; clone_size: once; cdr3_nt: TGCGCCAGCAGCTTGGAAGGGGCCTACGAGCAGTACTTC; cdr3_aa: CASSLEGAYEQYF
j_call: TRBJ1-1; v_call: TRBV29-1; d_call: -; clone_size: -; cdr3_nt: TGCAGCGCAGGAAGGACCGGGATGAACACTGAAGCTTTCTTT; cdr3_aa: CSAGRTGMNTEAFF
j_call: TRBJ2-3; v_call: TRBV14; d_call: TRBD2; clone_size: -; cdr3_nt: TGTGCCAGCAGCCAAGGACTAGCGGGGTCCCCAGATACGCAGTATTTT; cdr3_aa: CASSQGLAGSPDTQYF
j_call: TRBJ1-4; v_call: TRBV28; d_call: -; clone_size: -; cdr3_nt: TGTGCCAGCGAAGGGGGACCCACCTCGGGGGAAAAACTGTTTTTT; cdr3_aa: CASEGGPTSGEKLFF
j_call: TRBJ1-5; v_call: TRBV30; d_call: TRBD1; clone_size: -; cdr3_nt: TGTGCCTGGAGTGAAACAGGGGGCAGTCAGCCCCAGCATTTT; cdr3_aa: CAWSETGGSQPQHF
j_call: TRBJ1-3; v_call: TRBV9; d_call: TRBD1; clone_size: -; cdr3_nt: TGTGCCAGCAGCGATGGGACAGGGAAGAACACCATATATTTT; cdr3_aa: CASSDGTGKNTIYF
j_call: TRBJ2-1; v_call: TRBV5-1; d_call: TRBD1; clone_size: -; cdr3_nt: TGCGCCAGCAGCTTGGGGTACGGGGACAGGACAACCTACAATGAGCAGTTCTTC; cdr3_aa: CASSLGYGDRTTYNEQFF
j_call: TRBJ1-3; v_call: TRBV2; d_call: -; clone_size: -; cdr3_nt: TGTGCCAGCAGTGAAAGCAGGTCCTCCTCTGGAAACACCATATATTTT; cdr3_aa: CASSESRSSSGNTIYF
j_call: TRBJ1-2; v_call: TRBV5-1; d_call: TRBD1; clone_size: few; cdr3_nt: TGCGCCAGCAGCTTGACCGGGACAGGGGGAGATTATGGCTACACCTTC; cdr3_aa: CASSLTGTGGDYGYTF
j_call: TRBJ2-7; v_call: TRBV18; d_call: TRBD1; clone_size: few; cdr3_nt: TGTGCCAGCTCATATACCGGGACAGGGGCCTACGAGCAGTACTTC; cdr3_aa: CASSYTGTGAYEQYF
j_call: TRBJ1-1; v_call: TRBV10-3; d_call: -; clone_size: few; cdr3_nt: TGTGCCATCACCGCACAGGTGAACACTGAAGCTTTCTTT; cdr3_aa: CAITAQVNTEAFF
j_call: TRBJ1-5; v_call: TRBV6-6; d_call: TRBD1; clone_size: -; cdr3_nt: TGTGCCAGCACTCAAGGGGGCTCGGGGCCCCAGCATTTT; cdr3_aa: CASTQGGSGPQHF
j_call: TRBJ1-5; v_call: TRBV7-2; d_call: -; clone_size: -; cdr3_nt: TGTGCCAGCAGCTTAGGCTCCCAGGGAGGACCCCAGCATTTT; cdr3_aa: CASSLGSQGGPQHF
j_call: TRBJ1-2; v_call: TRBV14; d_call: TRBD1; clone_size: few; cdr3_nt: TGTGCCAGCAGCCAGACACAGGGGTGGAACTATGGCTACACCTTC; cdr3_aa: CASSQTQGWNYGYTF
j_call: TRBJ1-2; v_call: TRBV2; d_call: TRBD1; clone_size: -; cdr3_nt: TGTGCCAGCAGAGACGGACAGGGAACGATAACTAGGGGCTACACCTTC; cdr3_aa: CASRDGQGTITRGYTF
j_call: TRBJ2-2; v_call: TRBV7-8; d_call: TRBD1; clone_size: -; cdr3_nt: TGTGCCAGCAGCTTAAAGTTACAGGGGCCCGGGGAGCTGTTTTTT; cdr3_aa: CASSLKLQGPGELFF
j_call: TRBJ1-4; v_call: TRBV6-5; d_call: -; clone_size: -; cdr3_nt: TGTGCCAGCAGTTACACCCATCCGGGACTAGGGGAAAAACTGTTTTTT; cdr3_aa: CASSYTHPGLGEKLFF
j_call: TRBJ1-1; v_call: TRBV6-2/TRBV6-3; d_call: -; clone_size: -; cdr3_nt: TGTGCCAGCAGTCCGCCGACAGGCTTGAACACTGAAGCTTTCTTT; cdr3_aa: CASSPPTGLNTEAFF
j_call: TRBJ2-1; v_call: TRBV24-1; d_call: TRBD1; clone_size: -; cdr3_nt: TGTGCCACCAGTGACCGTCCTCCAAGACAGGGTTACAATGAGCAGTTCTTC; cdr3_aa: CATSDRPPRQGYNEQFF
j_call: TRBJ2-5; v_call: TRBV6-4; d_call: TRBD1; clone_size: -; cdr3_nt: TGTGCCAGCAGTCCGACAGGGACCTACCAAGAGACCCAGTACTTC; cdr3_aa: CASSPTGTYQETQYF
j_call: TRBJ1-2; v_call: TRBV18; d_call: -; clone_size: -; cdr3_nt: TGTGCCAGCTCACTTCAGGGGATGGCGGATGGCTACACCTTC; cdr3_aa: CASSLQGMADGYTF
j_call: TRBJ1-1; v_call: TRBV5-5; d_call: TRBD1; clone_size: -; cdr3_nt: TGTGCCAGCAGCTTCCAGGGGGCCACTGAAGCTTTCTTT; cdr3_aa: CASSFQGATEAFF
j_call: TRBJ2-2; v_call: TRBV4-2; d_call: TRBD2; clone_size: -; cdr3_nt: TGTGCCAGCAGCCAAGAATGGCGGGGGACCACCGGGGAGCTGTTTTTT; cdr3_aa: CASSQEWRGTTGELFF
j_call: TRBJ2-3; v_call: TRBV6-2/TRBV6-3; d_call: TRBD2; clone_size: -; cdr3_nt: TGTGCCAGCAGCCGCCGGAGCGGGGGGGCCGGACCAGATACGCAGTATTTT; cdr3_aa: CASSRRSGGAGPDTQYF
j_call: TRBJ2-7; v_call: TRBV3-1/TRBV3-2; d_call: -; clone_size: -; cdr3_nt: TGTGCCAGCAGCCAAGATGAAACAGGGTCGTACGAGCAGTACTTC; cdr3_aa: CASSQDETGSYEQYF
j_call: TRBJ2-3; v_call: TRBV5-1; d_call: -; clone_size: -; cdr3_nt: TGCGCCAGCAGCTTCCAGGCCCCAACGCCCGCAGATACGCAGTATTTT; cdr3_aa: CASSFQAPTPADTQYF
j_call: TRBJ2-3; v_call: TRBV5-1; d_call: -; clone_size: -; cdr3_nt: TGCGCCAGCAGCTTGGCGGTGATCACAGATACGCAGTATTTT; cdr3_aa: CASSLAVITDTQYF
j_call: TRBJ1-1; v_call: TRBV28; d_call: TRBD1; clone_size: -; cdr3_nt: TGTGCCAGCAGTTTACGGGCAGGGGGCGCGGCTTTCTTT; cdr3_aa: CASSLRAGGAAFF
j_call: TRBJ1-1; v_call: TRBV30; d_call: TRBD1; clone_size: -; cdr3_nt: TGTGCCTGGGACCGGGACAGGGTTACTGAAGCTTTCTTT; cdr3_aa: CAWDRDRVTEAFF
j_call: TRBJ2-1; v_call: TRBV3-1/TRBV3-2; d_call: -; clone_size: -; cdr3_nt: TGTGCCAGCAGCCAAGGGCGGTACAATGAGCAGTTCTTC; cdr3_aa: CASSQGRYNEQFF
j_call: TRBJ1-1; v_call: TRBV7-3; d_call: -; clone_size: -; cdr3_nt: TGTGCCAGCAACAAAGGACAGGCTTTCTTT; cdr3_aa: CASNKGQAFF
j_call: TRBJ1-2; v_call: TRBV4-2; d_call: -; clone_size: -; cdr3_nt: TGTGCCAGCAGCCAAGAACAGCCTGCTAACTATGGCTACACCTTC; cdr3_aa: CASSQEQPANYGYTF
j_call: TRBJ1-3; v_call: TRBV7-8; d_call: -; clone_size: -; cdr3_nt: TGTGCCAGCAGCCCTCTGGAGAGCTCTGGAAACACCATATATTTT; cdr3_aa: CASSPLESSGNTIYF
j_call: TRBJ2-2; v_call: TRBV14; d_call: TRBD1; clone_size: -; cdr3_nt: TGTGCCAGCAGCCCGACAGGGCTGGGAAGGGGGGAGCTGTTTTTT; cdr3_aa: CASSPTGLGRGELFF
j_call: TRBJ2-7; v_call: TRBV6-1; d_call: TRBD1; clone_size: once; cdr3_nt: TGTGCCAGCAGTGAAGGACAGCGGACAGGGCGCTACGAGCAGTACTTC; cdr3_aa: CASSEGQRTGRYEQYF
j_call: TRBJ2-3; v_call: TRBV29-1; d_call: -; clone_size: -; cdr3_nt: TGCAGCGTTTACCCAGGGCCTAGCACAGATACGCAGTATTTT; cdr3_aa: CSVYPGPSTDTQYF
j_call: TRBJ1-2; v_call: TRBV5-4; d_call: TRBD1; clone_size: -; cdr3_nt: TGTGCCAGCAGCCCGCCTATCAGGGGGGATAGTGGCTACACCTTC; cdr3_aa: CASSPPIRGDSGYTF
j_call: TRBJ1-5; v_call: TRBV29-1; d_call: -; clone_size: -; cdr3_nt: TGCAGCGTACGGGATCTGGATCAGCCCCAGCATTTT; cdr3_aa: CSVRDLDQPQHF